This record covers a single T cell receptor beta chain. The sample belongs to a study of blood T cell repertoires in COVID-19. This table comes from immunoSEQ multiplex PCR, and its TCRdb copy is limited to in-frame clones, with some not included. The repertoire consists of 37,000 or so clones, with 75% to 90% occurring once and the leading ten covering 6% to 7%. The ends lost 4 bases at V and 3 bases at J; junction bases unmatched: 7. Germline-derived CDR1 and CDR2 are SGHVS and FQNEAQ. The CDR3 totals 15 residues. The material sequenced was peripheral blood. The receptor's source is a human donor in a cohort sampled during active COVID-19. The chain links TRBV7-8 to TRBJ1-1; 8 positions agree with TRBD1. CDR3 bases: TGTGCCAGCAGCTCCCGCAGGGGGCGGGACACTGAAGCTTTCTTT. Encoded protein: CASSSRRGRDTEAFF. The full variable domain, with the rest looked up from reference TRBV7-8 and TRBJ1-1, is GAGVSQSPRYKVAKRGQDVALRCDPISGHVSLFWYQQALGQGPEFLTYFQNEAQLDKSGLPSDRFFAERPEGSVSTLKIQRTQQEDSAVYLCASSSRRGRDTEAFFGQGTRLTVV.